This T cell receptor beta chain stems from a study of control samples from healthy donors and cancer patients. The method was immunoSEQ multiplex PCR; TCRdb's version includes in-frame clones alone and lacks a portion of them. Altogether 150,000 to 200,000 clones are present, around 94% being singletons, with the ten largest covering roughly 1.3%. This CDR3 comprises 17 residues. Germline CDR1 reads MNHEY; CDR2 reads SVGEGT. Trimming took off 2 bases at V and 2 bases at J, with 15 bases between the two ends. This clonotype was sampled from a woman aged 18 to 35 in good health. Sequencing was done on a sample of blood. The V call is TRBV6-2 or TRBV6-3, the J call TRBJ2-2, with D perhaps TRBD1 (6 bases). The CDR3 coding sequence is TGTGCCAGCAGTTACGGGAAGTACAGGGCCAACACCGGGGAGCTGTTTTTT. Translating it yields CASSYGKYRANTGELFF.